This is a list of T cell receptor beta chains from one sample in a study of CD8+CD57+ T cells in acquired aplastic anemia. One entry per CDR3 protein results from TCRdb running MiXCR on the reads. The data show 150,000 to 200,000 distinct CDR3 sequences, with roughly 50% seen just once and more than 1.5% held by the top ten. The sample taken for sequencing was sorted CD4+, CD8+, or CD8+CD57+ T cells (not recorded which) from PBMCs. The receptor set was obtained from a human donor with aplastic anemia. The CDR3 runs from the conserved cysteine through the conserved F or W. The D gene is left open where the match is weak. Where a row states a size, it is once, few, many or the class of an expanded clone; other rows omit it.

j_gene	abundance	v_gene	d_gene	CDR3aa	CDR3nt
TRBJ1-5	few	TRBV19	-	CASRNVGSSGQPQHF	TGTGCCAGTAGAAACGTGGGGTCGAGTGGTCAGCCCCAGCATTTT
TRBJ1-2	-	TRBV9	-	CASSGRYGYTF	TGTGCCAGCAGCGGAAGATATGGCTACACCTTC
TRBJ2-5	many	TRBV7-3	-	CASSLLFQGSETQYF	TGTGCCAGCAGCTTGTTGTTCCAGGGCTCAGAGACCCAGTACTTC
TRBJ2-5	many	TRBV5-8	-	CASSFGWRLETQYF	TGTGCCAGCAGCTTCGGATGGAGACTCGAGACCCAGTACTTC
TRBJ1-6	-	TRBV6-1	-	CASSGQSSPLHF	TGTGCCAGCAGTGGCCAAAGTTCACCCCTCCACTTT
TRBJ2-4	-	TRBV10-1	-	CASSEQVGGSIQYF	TGCGCCAGCAGTGAACAGGTTGGGGGAAGCATTCAGTACTTC
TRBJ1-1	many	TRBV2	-	CASMRTVNGNTEAFF	TGTGCCAGCATGAGGACAGTGAACGGGAACACTGAAGCTTTCTTT
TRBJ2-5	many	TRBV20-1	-	CSAAGGPRTQYF	TGCAGTGCTGCCGGGGGGCCCAGGACCCAGTACTTC
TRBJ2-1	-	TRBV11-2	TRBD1	CASSSRQGAAYEQFF	TGTGCCAGCAGCTCAAGACAGGGGGCGGCATATGAGCAGTTCTTC
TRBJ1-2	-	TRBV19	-	CASTFSAGGYTF	TGTGCCAGTACGTTCTCCGCGGGGGGCTACACCTTC
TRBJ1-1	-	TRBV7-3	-	CASSLRGGGEAFF	TGTGCCAGCAGCTTAAGAGGTGGTGGGGAAGCTTTCTTT
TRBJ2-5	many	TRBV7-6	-	CASRGRGAQETQYF	TGTGCCAGCAGAGGAAGGGGGGCCCAAGAGACCCAGTACTTC
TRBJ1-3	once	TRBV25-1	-	CASSEQGPSGNTIYF	TGTGCCAGCAGTGAACAGGGGCCCTCTGGAAACACCATATATTTT
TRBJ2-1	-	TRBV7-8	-	CASGDYEQFF	TGTGCCAGTGGAGACTATGAGCAGTTCTTC
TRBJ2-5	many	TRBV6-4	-	CASRVQETQYF	TGTGCCAGCAGGGTTCAAGAGACCCAGTACTTC
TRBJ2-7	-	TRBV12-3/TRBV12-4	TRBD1	CASSVSGTGFSEQYF	TGTGCCAGCAGTGTATCCGGGACAGGGTTTTCCGAGCAGTACTTC
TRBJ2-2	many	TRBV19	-	CASSIDSVTGELFF	TGTGCCAGTAGTATAGATTCCGTGACCGGGGAGCTGTTTTTT
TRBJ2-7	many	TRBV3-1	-	CASSHWVNYEQYF	TGTGCCAGCAGCCATTGGGTTAACTACGAGCAGTACTTC
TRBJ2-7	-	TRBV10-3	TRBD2	CAISGTSDRYEQYF	TGTGCCATCAGCGGGACTAGTGACCGGTACGAGCAGTACTTC
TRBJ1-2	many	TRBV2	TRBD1	CASREGTATNYGYTF	TGTGCCAGCAGGGAAGGGACAGCAACTAACTATGGCTACACCTTC
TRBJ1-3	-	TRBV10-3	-	CASSVGSGNTIYF	TGTGCCAGCAGTGTGGGCTCTGGAAACACCATATATTTT
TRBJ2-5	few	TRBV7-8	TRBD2	CASSLGTGGRETQYF	TGTGCCAGCAGCTTGGGGACGGGGGGTCGGGAGACCCAGTACTTC
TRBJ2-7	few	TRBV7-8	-	CASSPRGTDEQYF	TGTGCCAGCAGCCCTAGAGGGACGGACGAGCAGTACTTC
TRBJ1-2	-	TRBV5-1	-	CASSSNRISEGGLSYTF	TGCGCCAGCAGCTCCAATCGCATATCGGAAGGGGGTCTGAGCTACACCTTC
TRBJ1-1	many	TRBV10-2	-	CASSESPITEAFF	TGCGCCAGCAGTGAGTCCCCGATTACTGAAGCTTTCTTT
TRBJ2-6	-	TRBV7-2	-	CASRRKGANVLTF	TGTGCCAGCAGACGAAAGGGGGCCAACGTCCTGACTTTC
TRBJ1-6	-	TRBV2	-	CASGRTAVGSPLHF	TGTGCCAGCGGTAGGACTGCAGTGGGTTCACCCCTCCACTTT
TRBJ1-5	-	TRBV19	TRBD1	CASSVRDSNQPQHF	TGTGCCAGTAGTGTCCGGGACAGTAATCAGCCCCAGCATTTT
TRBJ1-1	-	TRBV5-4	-	CASSLNSYTEAFF	TGTGCCAGCAGCTTGAACAGTTACACTGAAGCTTTCTTT
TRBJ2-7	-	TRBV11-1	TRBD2	CASSLGLAGVGSYEQYF	TGTGCCAGCAGCCTAGGACTAGCGGGAGTGGGATCCTACGAGCAGTACTTC
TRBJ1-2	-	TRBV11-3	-	CASSYGVAGLDTF	TGTGCCAGCAGCTATGGGGTCGCAGGGCTCGACACCTTC
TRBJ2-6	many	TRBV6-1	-	CASRNGDTLWANVLTF	TGTGCCAGCAGAAACGGGGACACTCTCTGGGCCAACGTCCTGACTTTC
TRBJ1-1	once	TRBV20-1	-	CSARVATGPGTEAFF	TGCAGTGCTAGAGTCGCTACAGGCCCCGGCACTGAAGCTTTCTTT
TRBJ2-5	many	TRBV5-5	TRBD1	CASSLVATGMGTQYF	TGTGCCAGCAGCTTGGTTGCGACAGGGATGGGGACCCAGTACTTC
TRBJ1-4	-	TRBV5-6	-	CASSISGVGESTNEKLFF	TGTGCCAGCAGCATATCCGGGGTAGGGGAATCAACTAATGAAAAACTGTTTTTT
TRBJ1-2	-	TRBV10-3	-	CAISVDRNYGYTF	TGTGCCATCAGTGTTGACAGGAACTATGGCTACACCTTC
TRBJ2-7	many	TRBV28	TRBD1	CASSRGQFYEQYF	TGTGCCAGCAGTCGGGGACAGTTCTACGAGCAGTACTTC
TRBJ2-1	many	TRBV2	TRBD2	CASSDRRAGGGEQFF	TGTGCCAGCAGCGACCGGCGAGCGGGGGGCGGTGAGCAGTTCTTC
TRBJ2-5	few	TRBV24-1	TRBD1	CATSERQGVRETQYF	TGTGCCACCAGTGAACGACAGGGAGTGAGGGAGACCCAGTACTTC
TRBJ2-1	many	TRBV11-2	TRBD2	CASSLVGGGANEQFF	TGTGCCAGCAGCTTAGTCGGGGGAGGGGCCAATGAGCAGTTCTTC